This T cell receptor beta chain was documented in a study of shared clonotypes between healthy human individuals. CD4+ cells underwent separation, giving CD45RA+ naive and CD45RA-negative memory subsets. Study-wide points: The four-donor shared clonotypes exceeded non-shared clonotypes in generation probability, with non-shared ones scoring lower. Memory subsets generally showed smaller estimated richness than naive subsets did.

Concerning this clone: What it recognizes is unknown.

Clones were sequenced by immunoSEQ multiplex PCR, and TCRdb holds only the in-frame ones, with some missing. Found here are about 710,000 clones, more than 70% of them singletons; the top ten hold around 1.7%. This clonotype was sampled from a woman aged 25 to 45 in good health. The specimen sequenced was memory CD4+ T cells sorted from blood. Subset: CD45RA-negative fraction.

The DNA of the CDR3 is TGTGCCAGCAGCTTAAATTACGGACAGGGGGCCTACGAGCAGTACTTC. It yields the protein CASSLNYGQGAYEQYF. The V call is TRBV7-6, the J call TRBJ2-7, with TRBD1 matching over 10 bases. CDR1 SGHVS and CDR2 FNYEAQ come from the germline V gene. This CDR3 comprises 16 residues. The ends lost 2 bases at V and 2 bases at J; junction bases unmatched: 6.